This is a list of T cell receptor beta chains from one sample in a study of cytomegalovirus exposure and HLA in healthy donors. The repertoire was sequenced with immunoSEQ multiplex PCR; TCRdb's copy has only in-frame clones and lacks some. The table shows 200,000 to 250,000 clones, with approximately 84% occurring only once. Sequencing was carried out using PBMCs. The receptors derive from a girl aged 2 to 10 in good health and CMV-seronegative. Each CDR3 is given with its conserved first and last residue. A D gene is named only where the DNA matches it firmly. Clone size is given for some rows only: seen once, a few or many times, or a class if the clone is expanded.

20,NA,TRBJ2-7,NA,TRBV30,CAWSVMRTTATPYRLYEQYF,TGTGCCTGGAGTGTAATGCGTACGACAGCCACCCCCTACCGCCTCTACGAGCAGTACTTC
14,NA,TRBJ1-2,NA,TRBV5-6,CASRLSSGNYGYTF,TGTGCCAGCAGGTTGAGTTCGGGGAACTATGGCTACACCTTC
16,NA,TRBJ2-7,NA,TRBV6-1,CASSEGWQGMFGEQYF,TGTGCCAGCAGTGAAGGCTGGCAGGGGATGTTCGGCGAGCAGTACTTC
19,TRBD2,TRBJ2-1,NA,TRBV6-1,CASSDPYSGGPSSYNEQFF,TGTGCCAGCAGTGACCCTTATAGCGGGGGGCCGTCATCCTACAATGAGCAGTTCTTC
13,NA,TRBJ2-5,NA,TRBV30,CAWSRDLQETQYF,TGTGCCTGGAGCCGGGACTTGCAAGAGACCCAGTACTTC
12,NA,TRBJ2-3,NA,TRBV9,CASSVELDTQYF,TGTGCCAGCAGCGTAGAACTAGATACGCAGTATTTT
14,TRBD1,TRBJ1-2,NA,TRBV6-5,CASSGTGGVRGYTF,TGTGCCAGCAGTGGGACAGGGGGCGTCCGTGGCTACACCTTC
14,NA,TRBJ2-7,NA,TRBV6-5,CASSWGHDSYEQYF,TGTGCCAGCAGTTGGGGACACGACTCCTACGAGCAGTACTTC
15,NA,TRBJ1-2,NA,TRBV5-1,CASSPDTSQLYGYTF,TGCGCCAGCAGCCCGGACACCTCACAACTCTATGGCTACACCTTC
13,NA,TRBJ2-1,NA,TRBV6-5,CASSRRGGGEQFF,TGTGCCAGCAGCCGTCGAGGGGGTGGTGAGCAGTTCTTC
14,TRBD1,TRBJ2-1,few,TRBV6-6,CASSTGQRVNEQFF,TGTGCCAGCAGTACGGGACAGAGAGTCAATGAGCAGTTCTTC
17,NA,TRBJ1-2,NA,TRBV4-1,CASSQVGGGKLRYGYTF,TGCGCCAGCAGCCAAGTCGGGGGAGGGAAACTTCGATATGGCTACACCTTC
14,NA,TRBJ1-5,NA,TRBV6-6,CASSHSRLNQPQHF,TGTGCCAGCAGTCACTCCAGGTTAAATCAGCCCCAGCATTTT
14,TRBD1,TRBJ1-4,NA,TRBV6-5,CASINRGPGEKLFF,TGTGCCAGCATCAACAGGGGGCCGGGAGAAAAACTGTTTTTT
14,NA,TRBJ1-2,NA,TRBV2,CASSAKSTGYGYTF,TGTGCCAGCAGTGCAAAGTCAACTGGCTATGGCTACACCTTC
14,TRBD1,TRBJ1-4,NA,TRBV5-1,CASSLAQGGEKLFF,TGCGCCAGCAGCTTGGCACAGGGGGGAGAAAAACTGTTTTTT
13,TRBD2,TRBJ2-7,few,TRBV6-5,CASRLAGGYEQYF,TGTGCCAGCAGACTAGCGGGGGGGTACGAGCAGTACTTC
15,NA,TRBJ2-6,NA,TRBV6-5,CASSYWANGANVLTF,TGTGCCAGCAGTTATTGGGCTAATGGGGCCAACGTCCTGACTTTC
12,NA,TRBJ1-5,few,TRBV2,CASSGDIQPQHF,TGTGCCAGCAGTGGGGACATTCAGCCCCAGCATTTT
15,NA,TRBJ2-7,NA,TRBV7-2,CASSTTGTHLYEQYF,TGTGCCAGCAGCACAACCGGGACTCACCTCTACGAGCAGTACTTC
14,NA,TRBJ1-3,NA,TRBV10-3,CAISASSTGNTIYF,TGTGCCATCAGTGCAAGTTCTACTGGAAACACCATATATTTT
14,NA,TRBJ2-1,NA,TRBV5-4,CASSPRGTYNEQFF,TGTGCCAGCAGCCCCAGGGGTACCTACAATGAGCAGTTCTTC
12,NA,TRBJ2-7,few,TRBV10-3,CAMGGGTYEQYF,TGTGCCATGGGTGGGGGGACCTACGAGCAGTACTTC
15,TRBD1,TRBJ1-2,NA,TRBV10-1,CASSGGTGSRDGYTF,TGCGCCAGCAGTGGCGGGACAGGGTCCAGGGATGGCTACACCTTC
14,NA,TRBJ2-1,NA,TRBV7-2,CASSPWAGYNEQFF,TGTGCCAGCAGCCCCTGGGCTGGCTACAATGAGCAGTTCTTC
18,NA,TRBJ1-6,NA,TRBV15,CATSRDREPDSYNSPLHF,TGTGCCACCAGCAGAGATCGGGAGCCGGACTCCTATAATTCACCCCTCCACTTT
18,NA,TRBJ2-5,NA,TRBV18,CASSPIGPGVSNMETQYF,TGTGCCAGCTCACCGATTGGACCGGGAGTCAGCAATATGGAGACCCAGTACTTC
15,TRBD1,TRBJ1-2,NA,TRBV5-4,CASSLAGTGGYGYTF,TGTGCCAGCAGCCTGGCTGGGACAGGGGGCTATGGCTACACCTTC
15,TRBD2,TRBJ2-7,NA,TRBV5-4,CASSSLAGVGYEQYF,TGTGCCAGCAGCTCTCTAGCGGGAGTTGGATACGAGCAGTACTTC
17,TRBD1,TRBJ2-2,once,TRBV30,CAWSVGVGQNYTGELFF,TGTGCCTGGAGTGTTGGTGTGGGACAGAATTACACCGGGGAGCTGTTTTTT
14,TRBD1,TRBJ2-7,NA,TRBV5-8,CASSRTGPFYEQYF,TGTGCCAGCAGCCGGACAGGCCCATTCTACGAGCAGTACTTC
15,TRBD1,TRBJ2-5,NA,TRBV5-1,CASSLIQGELETQYF,TGCGCCAGCAGCTTGATACAGGGGGAACTAGAGACCCAGTACTTC
15,NA,TRBJ1-1,NA,TRBV15,CATSRVGGGITEAFF,TGTGCCACCAGCAGAGTAGGGGGGGGAATAACTGAAGCTTTCTTT
12,NA,TRBJ2-3,NA,TRBV6-1,CASSPSLATQYF,TGTGCCAGCAGTCCTAGCCTTGCTACGCAGTATTTT
13,NA,TRBJ1-1,NA,TRBV10-3,CAISGHMNTEAFF,TGTGCCATCAGTGGACACATGAACACTGAAGCTTTCTTT